Listed below are T cell receptor beta chains from one sample, sequenced in a study of T cell changes during pregnancy in multiple sclerosis. Sequencing was performed with immunoSEQ multiplex PCR; in TCRdb, only in-frame clones are kept and a portion is missing. This sample has about 38,000 clones, with 92% found just once. The sample was CD4+ T cells from peripheral blood mononuclear cells, taken after pregnancy. The receptors were sampled from a female donor in good health, enrolled as a control in a pregnancy study. The CDR3 runs from the conserved cysteine through the conserved F or W. The D gene is left open where the match is weak. Size values are once, few and many counts, or a class for expanded clones, and some rows have none.

J gene: TRBJ1-2; V gene: TRBV2; clone size: few; D gene: NA; CDR3 DNA: TGTGCCAGCTCCCGAGGAGGAGGGTTCTATGGCTACACCTTC; CDR3 protein: CASSRGGGFYGYTF
J gene: TRBJ2-7; V gene: TRBV11-3; clone size: NA; D gene: TRBD1; CDR3 DNA: TGTGCCAGCAGCCCGGGACAGGGGGCCTACGAGCAGTACTTC; CDR3 protein: CASSPGQGAYEQYF
J gene: TRBJ2-1; V gene: TRBV4-3; clone size: NA; D gene: TRBD1; CDR3 DNA: TGCGCCAGCAGCCGAGGACAGGGAAGGTCCTACAATGAGCAGTTCTTC; CDR3 protein: CASSRGQGRSYNEQFF
J gene: TRBJ2-7; V gene: TRBV19; clone size: NA; D gene: NA; CDR3 DNA: TGTGCCAGCTCAATAGCGGTGAGCTCCTACGAGCAGTACTTC; CDR3 protein: CASSIAVSSYEQYF
J gene: TRBJ1-3; V gene: TRBV10-2; clone size: once; D gene: NA; CDR3 DNA: TGCGCCAGCAGTGAGGGCGGATTAGGAAACACCATATATTTT; CDR3 protein: CASSEGGLGNTIYF
J gene: TRBJ1-5; V gene: TRBV7-9; clone size: NA; D gene: TRBD1; CDR3 DNA: TGTGCCAGCAGCTACTGGGGCGGGACAGGAAGCAATCAGCCCCAGCATTTT; CDR3 protein: CASSYWGGTGSNQPQHF
J gene: TRBJ2-1; V gene: TRBV7-2; clone size: NA; D gene: NA; CDR3 DNA: TGTGCCAGCAGCCCGGGGACTTCCCAATACAATGAGCAGTTCTTC; CDR3 protein: CASSPGTSQYNEQFF
J gene: TRBJ2-2; V gene: TRBV5-1; clone size: NA; D gene: NA; CDR3 DNA: TGCGCCAGCAGCCCCCTTCCGGTCAACACCGGGGAGCTGTTTTTT; CDR3 protein: CASSPLPVNTGELFF
J gene: TRBJ1-1; V gene: TRBV25-1; clone size: NA; D gene: TRBD1; CDR3 DNA: TGTGCCAGCAGTGGGGGACAGGGGGCGTTTGAAGCTTTCTTT; CDR3 protein: CASSGGQGAFEAFF
J gene: TRBJ2-5; V gene: TRBV7-2; clone size: NA; D gene: NA; CDR3 DNA: TGTGCCAGCAGCTCCCCAACCCAGGGCGCGGAGACCCAGTACTTC; CDR3 protein: CASSSPTQGAETQYF
J gene: TRBJ1-1; V gene: TRBV2; clone size: NA; D gene: NA; CDR3 DNA: TGTGCCAGCAAGTATCGGGTGACCATGAACACTGAAGCTTTCTTT; CDR3 protein: CASKYRVTMNTEAFF
J gene: TRBJ1-5; V gene: TRBV11-2; clone size: NA; D gene: NA; CDR3 DNA: TGTGCCAGCAGCTTCGAGGGCAATCAGCCCCAGCATTTT; CDR3 protein: CASSFEGNQPQHF
J gene: TRBJ2-1; V gene: TRBV19; clone size: NA; D gene: TRBD2; CDR3 DNA: TGTGCCAGTACCTCAGCGGGAGCGGGTTTCCGGAGCTCCTACAATGAGCAGTTCTTC; CDR3 protein: CASTSAGAGFRSSYNEQFF
J gene: TRBJ1-1; V gene: TRBV7-2; clone size: NA; D gene: NA; CDR3 DNA: TGTGCCAGCAGCACCAATCAGGGTAGCACTGAAGCTTTCTTT; CDR3 protein: CASSTNQGSTEAFF
J gene: TRBJ1-4; V gene: TRBV19; clone size: NA; D gene: TRBD1; CDR3 DNA: TGTGCCAGTAGTAAACCCCAACAGGGGGCCCTACGGGAAAAACTGTTTTTT; CDR3 protein: CASSKPQQGALREKLFF
J gene: TRBJ1-3; V gene: TRBV11-3; clone size: NA; D gene: NA; CDR3 DNA: TGTGCCAGCAGCCGGGTGGGGCAGTCGACCATATATTTT; CDR3 protein: CASSRVGQSTIYF